A single sample is the source of the 2 T cell receptor beta chains below, sequenced in a study of tumor and adjacent non-tumor tissue in lung cancer. No cell sorting was done before RNA was extracted from the tissue. TCRbeta libraries were built with three rounds of nested PCR, modified from ARM-PCR. From the multiplex PCR reads, TCRdb called clonotypes with MiXCR, one entry per CDR3 protein. Of 200,000 to 250,000 distinct CDR3 sequences listed, about two thirds are singletons. The sample taken for sequencing was lung tumor tissue. The receptors were sampled from a man between 60 and 75 years old with non-small cell lung cancer.

This clonotype has more than one count but fewer than ten. The DNA is left out, because the CDR3 cannot be placed on it with certainty; the CDR3 is given as TCRdb lists it. The chain joins TRBV19 to TRBJ2-7. The CDR3 extends over 12 residues, inclusive of both ends. The V gene's germline CDR1 is LNHDA and CDR2 SQIVND (reference sequence). This chain's CDR3 is CASTSVMDEQYF.

With regard to this clonotype: Compared with germline, one end of the junction differs, possibly owing to a read error. The chain has TRBV20-1 and TRBJ1-2; unclear D gene. Germline CDR1 reads DFQATT; CDR2 reads SNEGSKA (reference sequence). This CDR3 region has 15 residues. This CDR3 reads CSARVQATVNYDYTF. The CDR3 DNA is TGCAGTGCTAGAGTTCAGGCGACGGTGAACTATGACTACACCTTC.